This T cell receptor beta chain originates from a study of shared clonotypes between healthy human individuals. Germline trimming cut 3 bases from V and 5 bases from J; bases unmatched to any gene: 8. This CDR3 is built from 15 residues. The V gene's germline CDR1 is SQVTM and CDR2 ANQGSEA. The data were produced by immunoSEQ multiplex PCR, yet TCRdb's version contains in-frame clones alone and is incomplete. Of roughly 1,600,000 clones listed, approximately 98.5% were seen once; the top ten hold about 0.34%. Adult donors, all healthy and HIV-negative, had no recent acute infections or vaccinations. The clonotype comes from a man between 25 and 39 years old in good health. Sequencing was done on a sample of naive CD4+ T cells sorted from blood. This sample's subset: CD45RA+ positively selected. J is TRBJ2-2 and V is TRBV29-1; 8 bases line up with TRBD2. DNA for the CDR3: TGCAGCGTTGAGGAGGCGGGAGGTTGGACCGGGGAGCTGTTTTTT. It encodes CSVEEAGGWTGELFF.